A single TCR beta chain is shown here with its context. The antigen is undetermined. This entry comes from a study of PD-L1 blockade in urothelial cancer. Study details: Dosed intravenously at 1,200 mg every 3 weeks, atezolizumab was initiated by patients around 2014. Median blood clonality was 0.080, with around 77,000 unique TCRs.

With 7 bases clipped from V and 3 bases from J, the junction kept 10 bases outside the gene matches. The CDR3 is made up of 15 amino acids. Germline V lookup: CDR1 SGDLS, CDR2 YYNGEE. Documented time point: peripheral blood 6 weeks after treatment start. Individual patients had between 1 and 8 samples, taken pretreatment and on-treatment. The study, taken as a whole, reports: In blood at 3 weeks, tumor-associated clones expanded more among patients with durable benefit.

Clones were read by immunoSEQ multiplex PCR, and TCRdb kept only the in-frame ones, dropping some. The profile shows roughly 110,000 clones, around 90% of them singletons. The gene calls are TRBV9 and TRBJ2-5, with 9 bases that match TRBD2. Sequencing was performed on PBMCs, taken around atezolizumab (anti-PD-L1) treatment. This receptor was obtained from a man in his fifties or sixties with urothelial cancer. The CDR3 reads CASAAGGPKEETQYF. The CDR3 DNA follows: TGTGCCAGCGCTGCGGGGGGGCCTAAGGAAGAGACCCAGTACTTC.